The 16 T cell receptor beta chains below all came from one sample that was sequenced in a study of shared clonotypes between healthy human individuals. Using immunoSEQ multiplex PCR, the repertoire was profiled, and TCRdb retains in-frame clones only, with some absent. The top ten hold 0.89% of the sample, which has about 1.1 million clones, roughly 80% seen once. The material sequenced was memory CD4+ T cells from PBMCs. Subset here: CD45RA-negative fraction. The receptors stem from a man between 18 and 29 years old in good health. Some clones in this sample may be carry-over from other donors' samples.

The rearrangement joins TRBV19 to TRBJ1-1; the D gene is possibly TRBD1 (6 bases). This CDR3 region has 18 residues. The ends were cut back, 11 bases at V and 3 bases at J, with 31 bases in the middle. In germline, CDR1 is LNHDA, CDR2 SQIVND (reference sequence). As DNA, the CDR3 is TGTGCCTGTCATGGCCCTGTAAGGGGGGGCGAGGGGGACACTGAAGCTTTCTTT. Translation gives CACHGPVRGGEGDTEAFF.

This chain joins TRBV28 and TRBJ1-1; 7 nucleotides agree with TRBD1. Trimming removed 7 bases from V and 0 bases from J; junction bases left unmatched: 11. This CDR3 comprises 16 residues. Germline CDR1 MDHEN, CDR2 SYDVKM. In DNA, the CDR3 is TGTGCCAGCACCCGCCGACAGGGCGGTATGAACACTGAAGCTTTCTTT. Translated, it gives CASTRRQGGMNTEAFF.

This chain joins TRBV5-4 and TRBJ1-1, with a possible D match to TRBD1 (5 bases). Germline CDR1 SGHNT, CDR2 YYREEE (reference sequence). This CDR3 has 16 residues. Trimming left V 4 bases short and J 0 bases short, with 16 bases between. Written as DNA, the CDR3 is TGTGCCAGCAGCATCCCTTCAGACAGCATGAACACTGAAGCTTTCTTT. Translation: CASSIPSDSMNTEAFF.

This chain connects TRBV28 to TRBJ2-7, with no clear D. This CDR3 has 12 residues. Germline V lookup: CDR1 MDHEN, CDR2 SYDVKM. The ends were cut back, 3 bases at V and 2 bases at J, with 5 bases in the middle. The CDR3 loop reads CASSFPPYEQYF. The CDR3 region has the DNA TGTGCCAGCAGTTTTCCCCCCTACGAGCAGTACTTC.

The chain carries TRBV7-3 and TRBJ1-1; D unresolved. Germline values: CDR1 SGHTA, CDR2 FQGTGA. The CDR3 is 13 amino acids. The V end lost 0 bases, the J end lost 5 bases, and 7 bases lay between the germline ends. The CDR3 nucleotides read TGTGCCAGCAGCTTAACAGGGATGACTGAAGCTTTCTTT. This sequence encodes CASSLTGMTEAFF.

This chain joins TRBV29-1 and TRBJ1-1, with a tentative D call TRBD1 (5 bases). Germline V lookup: CDR1 SQVTM, CDR2 ANQGSEA. The CDR3 sequence is 15 residues long. V lost 7 bases and J lost 0, with 18 bases in between. The CDR3: CSADGGWGMNTEAFF. CDR3 bases: TGCAGCGCTGACGGCGGGTGGGGGATGAACACTGAAGCTTTCTTT.

This clone has a single count. The chain couples TRBV27 to TRBJ2-2; TRBD1 matches at 7 bases. The CDR3 has 15 amino acids. Trimming at V came to 5 bases and at J to 5 bases, leaving 8 bases not matched to a gene. The germline V gene has CDR1 MNHEY and CDR2 SMNVEV (reference sequence). DNA for the CDR3: TGTGCCAGCAGTCCAACAGGGGTGGTTACCGGGGAGCTGTTTTTT. It specifies CASSPTGVVTGELFF.

This chain links TRBV4-1 with TRBJ2-3, with D maybe TRBD1 (5 bases). This CDR3 region has 15 residues. V lost 1 base, J lost 1 base, and 9 bases lay in between. Germline values: CDR1 MGHRA, CDR2 YSYEKL. The CDR3 nucleotides read TGCGCCAGCAGCCAAGGGGGCCAGGGCACAGATACGCAGTATTTT. It codes for CASSQGGQGTDTQYF.

The chain recombines TRBV29-1 with TRBJ2-7; tentatively, D is TRBD2 (6 bases). Per the germline V gene, CDR1 is SQVTM and CDR2 is ANQGSEA. Trimming pared 4 bases from V and 7 bases from J, leaving 26 bases between. CDR3 length: 16 amino acids. The CDR3 loop reads CSVVVQLGIRGMEQYF. As DNA, the CDR3 is TGCAGCGTTGTAGTTCAATTAGGAATTCGCGGGATGGAGCAGTACTTC.

The chain recombines TRBV11-2 with TRBJ2-7, with 8 bases identical to TRBD2. The J segment lost 1 base and the V segment lost 5 bases, leaving 4 bases of the junction unmatched. The CDR3 runs 14 residues. Germline CDR1 and CDR2: SGHAT and FQNNGV. CDR3 sequence reads: CASSRGGPSYEQYF. CDR3 coding DNA: TGTGCCAGCAGCCGGGGGGGCCCTTCCTACGAGCAGTACTTC.

The rearrangement joins TRBV5-5 to TRBJ2-7, with TRBD2 as a possible D gene (6 bases). V was clipped by 2 bases and J by 3 bases, with 12 bases between them. Germline-derived CDR1 and CDR2 are SGHKS and YYEKEE (reference sequence). The CDR3 is 14 residues long. The CDR3 sequence: CASSFPSVGYEQYF. In DNA form, the CDR3 reads TGTGCCAGCAGCTTTCCTAGCGTTGGCTACGAGCAGTACTTC.

The chain has TRBV27 and TRBJ2-7; D not resolved. The CDR3 sequence is 15 residues long. CDR1 MNHEY and CDR2 SMNVEV come from the germline V gene (reference sequence). V lost 2 bases and J lost 2, with 13 bases in between. The CDR3 coding sequence is TGTGCCAGCAGTTTAGTTTTGGCAGGAGCCTACGAGCAGTACTTC. As protein: CASSLVLAGAYEQYF.

The V gene is TRBV29-1, the J gene TRBJ1-1, with D hard to call. Trimming stripped 3 bases from V and 0 bases from J, with 14 bases between. CDR1 and CDR2 from the germline V gene are SQVTM and ANQGSEA. This CDR3 spans 15 amino acids. CDR3 in amino acids: CSVDGKNRMNTEAFF. DNA of the CDR3: TGCAGCGTTGATGGCAAGAATCGAATGAACACTGAAGCTTTCTTT.

J is TRBJ2-2 and V is TRBV6-1; D unresolved. Per germline, CDR1 MNHNS and CDR2 SASEGT. The V end was cut by 8 bases, the J end by 9 bases, with 7 bases between. The CDR3 is 10 residues long. The CDR3 protein is CASFPWELFF. The DNA of the CDR3 is TGTGCCAGCTTCCCATGGGAGCTGTTTTTT.

The V gene is TRBV27, the J gene TRBJ1-1; maybe TRBD1 (6 bases). The CDR3 extends over 15 amino acids. Germline values: CDR1 MNHEY, CDR2 SMNVEV (reference sequence). V was pared by 5 bases and J by 3 bases, with 16 bases between. Written as DNA, the CDR3 is TGTGCCAGCAGTACACATAGACAGGTTCACACTGAAGCTTTCTTT. This sequence encodes CASSTHRQVHTEAFF.

Only one count was recorded for this clone. J is TRBJ2-2 and V is TRBV9; 10 positions match TRBD2. Germline V gives CDR1 SGDLS, CDR2 YYNGEE. The length of the CDR3 is 17 residues. The V and J ends lost 4 bases and 5 bases, in that order; junction bases with no gene match: 11. The CDR3 DNA sequence: TGTGCCAGCAGCCGAGGACTAGCGGAGGGTTTGACCGGGGAGCTGTTTTTT. Its protein is CASSRGLAEGLTGELFF.